The present entry profiles one T cell receptor (beta chain) with its context. This record belongs to a study of blood T cell repertoires in COVID-19. Study-wide background: COVID-19 samples, acute and convalescent, were from the United States, Italy and Spain. Sources were T cells, B-cell-depleted T cells, or PBMCs; the material itself was cDNA or gDNA.

Source study methods: Amplified reference gene primers provided the basis for estimating nucleated cell counts. Here immunoSEQ multiplex PCR was the method, and the copy in TCRdb shows in-frame clones only, minus some. V and J calls and clone size are given by that table; D and trimming were obtained from the DNA. The repertoire holds approximately 100,000 clones, with approximately 86% as singletons. Germline assignment: CDR1 SGHDT and CDR2 YYEEEE. Trimming stripped 4 bases from V and 7 bases from J, with 17 bases between. This CDR3 region has 14 residues. The receptor's source is a human donor in a cohort sampled during active COVID-19. J is TRBJ1-2 and V is TRBV5-6, with D possibly being TRBD1 (6 bases). Sequenced material: peripheral blood. The CDR3 coding sequence is TGTGCCAGCAGCCAGGAGCGACAGGCAAGTGGCTACACCTTC. Encoded protein: CASSQERQASGYTF.